This T cell receptor (beta chain) emerged from a study of regulatory T cells in long-lasting Graves disease. Broader study findings: There were preferences for TRBV28, TRBJ1-2 and TRBJ2-5 in persistent disease.

The time point denotes: persistent/refractory GD, antithyroid drugs over 5 years with positive TRAb. Researchers made the TCR library from RNA that was extracted from PBMCs. Blood from the periphery, nine milliliters in all, was drawn into EDTA tubes. Sequencing libraries for TCR beta were prepared with iRepertoire HTBI primers and Arm-PCR of CDR3 regions. TCRdb re-called the multiplex PCR reads through MiXCR, storing one row per CDR3 protein. Here the sample spans 310,000 or so distinct CDR3 sequences, about 20% being singletons. In this sample, this clonotype turned up many times. Its antigen is unknown. The CDR3 has 13 amino acids. Germline CDR1 reads MDHEN; CDR2 reads SYDVKM. The trim removed 9 bases at V and 5 bases at J, leaving 9 bases unmatched.

The rearrangement joins TRBV28 to TRBJ2-5; TRBD2 matches at 7 bases. The specimen comprised peripheral blood mononuclear cells (PBMCs), sampled when the disease was refractory, from a patient treated with antithyroid drugs. This clonotype originated in a female donor with Graves disease. CDR3 in DNA: TGTGCCAGTCGAACCGGGACTACCGAGACCCAGTACTTC. It translates to CASRTGTTETQYF. Full variable domain (remainder filled in from reference TRBV28 and TRBJ2-5): DVKVTQSSRYLVKRTGEKVFLECVQDMDHENMFWYRQDPGLGLRLIYFSYDVKMKEKGDIPEGYSVSREKKERFSLILESASTNQTSMYLCASRTGTTETQYFGPGTRLLVL.